The 30 T cell receptor beta chains below were found in one sample sequenced in a study of shared clonotypes between healthy human individuals (dated by TCRdb to 2018 to 2021). The receptor library was made with the immunoSEQ multiplex PCR assay. Held by TCRdb, this immuneACCESS table contains in-frame sequences only and omits some clones. Under half of the omission traces to an unresolved V gene where checked; the cause of the rest is unknown. The sample table shows over 800,000 clones, and about 91% are seen once. The ten largest make up 20% to 30% of the sample. CD8 naive samples consisted of CD45RO-negative cells that were positively selected for CCR7, yielding a CD45RA+CCR7+ population without TemRA cells. The sequencing sample was made of naive CD8+ T cells sorted from blood. In the paper's terms, the cell subset or site label means: CD45RA+CCR7+. These TCRs come from a man between 25 and 39 years old in good health.

The chain links TRBV7-9 to TRBJ2-3; tentatively, D is TRBD1 (5 bases). Deletions cut 11 bases from V and 2 bases from J, with 17 bases between. The germline V gene encodes CDR1 SEHNR and CDR2 FQNEAQ (reference sequence). This CDR3 region has 14 residues. CDR3 loop: CASLGRAFTDTQYF. In DNA, the CDR3 is TGTGCCTCTTTGGGCAGGGCTTTCACAGATACGCAGTATTTT. Together with reference TRBV7-9 and TRBJ2-3, the CDR3 gives the full variable domain: DTGVSQNPRHKITKRGQNVTFRCDPISEHNRLYWYRQTLGQGPEFLTYFQNEAQLEKSRLLSDRFSAERPKGSFSTLEIQRTEQGDSAMYLCASLGRAFTDTQYFGPGTRLTVL.

The V call is TRBV4-1, the J call TRBJ2-2; 9 nucleotides align to TRBD1. The CDR3 sequence is 15 residues long. The V and J ends lost 4 bases and 7 bases, in that order; junction bases with no gene match: 7. Germline V CDR1 and CDR2: MGHRA, YSYEKL. CDR3 bases: TGCGCCAGCAGCCCTGACAGGGGGTGGAACGGGGAGCTGTTTTTT. Its translation is CASSPDRGWNGELFF.

The gene calls are TRBV23-1 and TRBJ1-5; possibly TRBD1 for D (5 bases). TRBV23-1 is given ORF status, its function remaining uncertain. The V gene lost 7 bases and the J gene lost 1 base, with 17 bases spanning the gap. The length of the CDR3 is 16 residues. CDR3 bases: TGCGCCAGCAAATTCTGCGTGGAGGGGAGCAATCAGCCCCAGCATTTT. Its translation: CASKFCVEGSNQPQHF.

V is TRBV2 and J is TRBJ2-1; possible D gene TRBD2, 6 bases. The V gene lost 7 bases and the J gene lost 0 bases, with 10 bases spanning the gap. The CDR3 extends over 14 amino acids. Germline CDR1 SNHLY, CDR2 FYNNEI. The CDR3 nucleotides are TGTGCCAGCATCGCCGGGAGCTCCTACAATGAGCAGTTCTTC. Translating gives CASIAGSSYNEQFF.

The J gene is TRBJ2-3, the V gene TRBV19, with D hard to call. CDR3 length: 13 residues. Trimming took off 3 bases at V and 4 bases at J, with 8 bases between the two ends. CDR1 and CDR2 from the germline V gene are LNHDA and SQIVND (reference sequence). The CDR3 sequence is CASSILGSDTQYF. In DNA form, the CDR3 reads TGTGCCAGTAGTATCCTGGGGTCAGATACGCAGTATTTT.

The V gene is TRBV27, the J gene TRBJ2-3, with D unresolved. The CDR3 has 14 residues. Germline CDR1 is MNHEY and CDR2 is SMNVEV (reference sequence). V was cut by 1 base and J by 0 bases, with 5 bases left in between. This CDR3 is CASSLLVSTDTQYF. CDR3 nucleotide sequence: TGTGCCAGCAGTTTATTAGTTAGCACAGATACGCAGTATTTT.

The rearrangement uses TRBV10-2 and TRBJ2-7; TRBD1 matches at 7 bases. The CDR3 totals 12 residues. Unmatched junction bases numbered 6, after V lost 8 bases and J lost 5 bases. Germline CDR1 reads WSHSY; CDR2 reads SAAADI. The CDR3 DNA sequence: TGCGCCAGCCGACAGGGAAGTAACGAGCAGTACTTC. This encodes CASRQGSNEQYF.

The chain uses TRBV7-6 and TRBJ1-5; maybe TRBD1 (5 bases). V dropped 1 base and J dropped 7 bases, with 14 bases sitting between them. Looked up from germline, CDR1 is SGHVS and CDR2 is FNYEAQ. The CDR3 length is 15 residues. CDR3 protein: CASSLGSSGLQPQHF. The DNA of the CDR3 is TGTGCCAGCAGCTTAGGGTCGTCAGGGCTCCAGCCCCAGCATTTT. Supplemented by reference TRBV7-6 and TRBJ1-5, the full variable domain reads GAGVSQSPRYKVTKRGQDVALRCDPISGHVSLYWYRQALGQGPEFLTYFNYEAQQDKSGLPNDRFSAERPEGSISTLTIQRTEQRDSAMYRCASSLGSSGLQPQHFGDGTRLSIL.

The chain is built from TRBV27 and TRBJ2-1; 7 bases fit TRBD1. After removal of 4 bases from V and 0 bases from J, the junction contained 6 bases not matched to a gene. The CDR3 loop spans 16 amino acids. From germline, CDR1 is MNHEY and CDR2 SMNVEV (reference sequence). As DNA, the CDR3 is TGTGCCAGCAGTTCACCACAGGGGTTCTCCTACAATGAGCAGTTCTTC. It yields the protein CASSSPQGFSYNEQFF.

The rearrangement uses TRBV19 and TRBJ1-3; D is uncertain. This CDR3 has 14 residues. V was cut by 6 bases and J by 2 bases, with 11 bases left in between. Germline-derived CDR1 and CDR2 are LNHDA and SQIVND (reference sequence). This CDR3 reads CASRGYYTGNTIYF. The DNA for the CDR3 is TGTGCCAGTAGGGGTTATTATACTGGAAACACCATATATTTT.

The genes are TRBV30 and TRBJ2-5; TRBD1 matches at 8 bases. Germline-derived CDR1 and CDR2 are GTSNPN and SVGIG (reference sequence). The CDR3 sequence is 14 residues long. J lost 6 bases, V lost 3 bases, and 9 bases had no gene match. CDR3 in DNA: TGTGCCTGGAGCTCGGGGCAGGGGGCAAAGACCCAGTACTTC. Its translation is CAWSSGQGAKTQYF.

A few counts support this clone. This sequence joins TRBV7-9 and TRBJ1-2; no clear D. V was trimmed by 3 bases and J by 3 bases, leaving 2 bases between them. The V gene's germline CDR1 is SEHNR and CDR2 FQNEAQ (reference sequence). This CDR3 comprises 11 residues. CDR3 nucleotides: TGTGCCAGCAGCTTGTACTATGGCTACACCTTC. This codes for CASSLYYGYTF.

This chain links TRBV29-1 with TRBJ2-5; tentatively, D is TRBD2 (6 bases). V was pared by 6 bases and J by 5 bases, with 19 bases between. The CDR3 covers 14 residues. From germline, CDR1 is SQVTM and CDR2 ANQGSEA. The CDR3 DNA reads as TGCAGCGTCCAAGGGTGGGGCGCGGGGGAGACCCAGTACTTC. Amino acid sequence: CSVQGWGAGETQYF.

The rearrangement uses TRBV28 and TRBJ2-7; D unresolved. Germline V gene data show CDR1 as MDHEN and CDR2 as SYDVKM. CDR3 length: 13 amino acids. V lost 1 base and J lost 4, with 8 bases in between. The DNA for the CDR3 is TGTGCCAGCAGTTTATTGTACCGATACGAGCAGTACTTC. This sequence encodes CASSLLYRYEQYF.

The chain couples TRBV5-4 to TRBJ2-3; 9 positions match TRBD2. The V gene end was trimmed by 9 bases and the J gene end by 4 bases; junction bases not matched to a gene: 9. The CDR3 is made up of 14 amino acids. Germline lookup yields CDR1 SGHNT and CDR2 YYREEE (reference sequence). Here the CDR3 reads CATFSGSPPDTQYF. Here the CDR3 DNA reads TGTGCCACCTTTAGCGGGAGTCCCCCAGATACGCAGTATTTT.

The chain joins TRBV7-8 to TRBJ2-7; possibly TRBD2 for D (6 bases). Trimming stripped 1 base from V and 0 bases from J, with 10 bases between. CDR3 length equals 15 residues. Germline CDR1 reads SGHVS; CDR2 reads FQNEAQ. CDR3: CASSLELAHSYEQYF. The CDR3 region has the DNA TGTGCCAGCAGCTTAGAACTAGCTCACTCCTACGAGCAGTACTTC.

The chain has TRBV29-1 and TRBJ2-2; 10 bases fit TRBD2. In germline, CDR1 is SQVTM, CDR2 ANQGSEA. The CDR3 is 16 residues long. V shed 1 base, J shed 7 bases, and the junction held 9 bases outside the gene matches. The CDR3 bases are TGCAGCGTTGAAGGTCTAGCGGGAGTTTCGGACGGGGAGCTGTTTTTT. Amino acids: CSVEGLAGVSDGELFF.

V and J are TRBV19 and TRBJ2-3; 7 positions agree with TRBD2. The ends lost 6 bases at V and 1 base at J; junction bases unmatched: 4. This CDR3 contains 14 residues. CDR1 is LNHDA and CDR2 is SQIVND in the germline V gene (reference sequence). In DNA form, the CDR3 reads TGTGCCAGTAGAAGCGGGGTGCGCACAGATACGCAGTATTTT. It yields the protein CASRSGVRTDTQYF.

DNA of the CDR3: TGCGCCAGCAGCCAGCTAGCGGGAGGGCTCGAGCAGTACTTC. Translating it yields CASSQLAGGLEQYF. The chain employs TRBV4-1 and TRBJ2-7; 12 bases line up with TRBD2. Germline values: CDR1 MGHRA, CDR2 YSYEKL. This CDR3 spans 14 amino acids. Trimming at V came to 3 bases and at J to 6 bases, leaving 3 bases not matched to a gene.

The rearrangement uses TRBV4-3 and TRBJ1-1; D perhaps matches TRBD1 (6 bases). V lost 7 bases to trimming and J lost 5 bases, with 23 bases between them. The CDR3 consists of 16 residues. CDR1 and CDR2 (germline): LGHNA, YSLEER. CDR3 sequence: CASKEVGGPGETEAFF. In DNA, the CDR3 is TGCGCCAGCAAGGAGGTCGGGGGGCCTGGGGAAACTGAAGCTTTCTTT.

The chain links TRBV6-6 to TRBJ2-1; D is ambiguous. The CDR3 runs 15 residues. Trimming took 0 bases from V and 9 from J, leaving 15 bases between them. The germline CDR1 and CDR2 sequences are MNHNY and SVGAGI (reference sequence). CDR3 protein: CASSYSNEEVREQFF. Written as DNA, the CDR3 is TGTGCCAGCAGTTACTCGAATGAAGAAGTCCGTGAGCAGTTCTTC.

The CDR3 protein is CASKGERDTQYF. The CDR3 nucleotides read TGTGCCAGCAAGGGAGAGCGTGATACGCAGTATTTT. This chain links TRBV28 with TRBJ2-3; the D gene is possibly TRBD2 (5 bases). The germline CDR1 and CDR2 sequences are MDHEN and SYDVKM. The CDR3 contains 12 residues. V was trimmed by 7 bases and J by 6 bases, leaving 11 bases between them.

The rearrangement joins TRBV6-1 to TRBJ2-1; perhaps TRBD2 as D (6 bases). The germline CDR1 and CDR2 sequences are MNHNS and SASEGT. This CDR3 has 14 amino acids. V was shortened by 2 bases and J by 6 bases, with 11 bases between the two germline ends. The CDR3 spells CASSELGSANEQFF. The CDR3 region has the DNA TGTGCCAGCAGTGAACTCGGGAGTGCCAATGAGCAGTTCTTC.

This clone was seen more than once but under ten times. The chain employs TRBV4-1 and TRBJ1-2, with no clear D. Germline V gene sequence: CDR1 MGHRA, CDR2 YSYEKL. The CDR3 loop spans 14 amino acids. V was pared by 1 base and J by 4 bases, with 10 bases between. CDR3 in amino acids: CASSQGGRFYGYTF. The CDR3 coding sequence is TGCGCCAGCAGCCAAGGGGGTCGCTTCTATGGCTACACCTTC.

The chain uses TRBV19 and TRBJ1-5; the D is unclear. The CDR3 has 15 amino acids. Germline values: CDR1 LNHDA, CDR2 SQIVND (reference sequence). Trimming took 0 bases from V and 5 from J, leaving 11 bases between them. Written as DNA, the CDR3 is TGTGCCAGTAGTATAGAGTGGGATCCCCATCAGCCCCAGCATTTT. Translated, it gives CASSIEWDPHQPQHF.

The chain is built from TRBV7-2 and TRBJ2-7; D gene uncertain. The CDR3 loop spans 12 amino acids. V lost 5 bases, J lost 4 bases, and 9 bases lay in between. Germline values: CDR1 SGHTA, CDR2 FQGNSA. Here the CDR3 reads CASSEVGYEQYF. In nucleotides, the CDR3 is TGTGCCAGCAGCGAAGTGGGGTACGAGCAGTACTTC.

The chain is built from TRBV9 and TRBJ2-1, with 10 bases identical to TRBD2. Germline assignment: CDR1 SGDLS and CDR2 YYNGEE. V was clipped by 0 bases and J by 8 bases; unmatched bases: 8. The CDR3 covers 16 residues. The CDR3 is CASSVVGTSVLDEQFF. CDR3 bases: TGTGCCAGCAGCGTAGTCGGGACTAGCGTTTTGGATGAGCAGTTCTTC.

V usage is TRBV4-1 and J usage is TRBJ1-4; 7 positions agree with TRBD1. CDR1 and CDR2 (germline): MGHRA, YSYEKL. The CDR3 contains 12 residues. With V trimmed by 2 bases and J by 16 bases, 7 bases remained unmatched. In nucleotides, the CDR3 is TGCGCCAGCAGCCAAAGGGACAGTAAGCAGTTTTTT. Translated, it gives CASSQRDSKQFF.

This sequence joins TRBV30 and TRBJ2-2; possibly TRBD2 for D (6 bases). The CDR3 covers 14 residues. The germline V gene encodes CDR1 GTSNPN and CDR2 SVGIG (reference sequence). V gave up 4 bases and J gave up 2 bases, with 11 bases separating them. Written as DNA, the CDR3 is TGTGCCTGGAAAGTAGCGGATAACACCGGGGAGCTGTTTTTT. It codes for CAWKVADNTGELFF.

V gene TRBV4-1 combines with J gene TRBJ1-1; 7 bases line up with TRBD1. Trimming took 4 bases from V and 7 from J; bases not matched to a gene: 9. Looked up from germline, CDR1 is MGHRA and CDR2 is YSYEKL. This CDR3 has 14 residues. As DNA, the CDR3 is TGCGCCAGCAGCCTATACACAGGGGCGGATGAAGCTTTCTTT. It translates to CASSLYTGADEAFF.